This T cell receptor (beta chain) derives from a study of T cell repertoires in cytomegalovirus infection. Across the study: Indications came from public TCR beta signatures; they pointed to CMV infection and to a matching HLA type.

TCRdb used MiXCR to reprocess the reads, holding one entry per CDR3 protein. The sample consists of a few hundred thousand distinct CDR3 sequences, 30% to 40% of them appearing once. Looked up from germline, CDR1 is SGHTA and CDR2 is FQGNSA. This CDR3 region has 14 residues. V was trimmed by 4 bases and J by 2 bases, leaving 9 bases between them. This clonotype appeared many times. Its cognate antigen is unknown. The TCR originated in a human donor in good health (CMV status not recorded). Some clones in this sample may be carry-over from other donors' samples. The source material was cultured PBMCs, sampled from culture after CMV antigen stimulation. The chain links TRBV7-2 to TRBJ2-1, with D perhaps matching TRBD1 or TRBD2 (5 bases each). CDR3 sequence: CASSWGKPYNEQFF. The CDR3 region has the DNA TGTGCCAGCAGCTGGGGGAAGCCCTACAATGAGCAGTTCTTC.